The clone carrying this TCR beta chain was observed a few times. Using its own MiXCR run on the 5' RACE reads, TCRdb lists one record per CDR3 protein. Here the sample spans 340,000 or so distinct CDR3 sequences, around an eighth being singletons. This sample stems from a study of T cells after yellow fever vaccination. Germline-derived CDR1 and CDR2 are SGHVS and FQNEAQ. V lost 5 bases and J lost 8, with 14 bases in between. This CDR3 has 13 residues. This TCR was recovered from a man aged 18 to 29 who received the YFV17D yellow fever vaccine. Specimen: CD4+ T cells sorted from PBMCs, collected 15 days after the yellow fever booster vaccination. This chain uses TRBV7-8 with TRBJ2-3; a weak D match, TRBD2 (5 bases). The CDR3 spells CASSPSTRSTQYF. CDR3 coding DNA: TGTGCCAGCAGCCCGTCTACTAGGAGTACGCAGTATTTT.